This TCR beta chain is from a study of spatial heterogeneity in lung cancer. This CDR3 region has 18 residues. Germline trimming cut 2 bases from V and 3 bases from J; bases unmatched to any gene: 9. Described time point: sample taken at primary tumor resection. Whole RNA, isolated from tumor, nontumor lung or frozen PBMC, was sequenced without prior sorting. This clonotype was counted many times. Using its own MiXCR run on the 5' RACE reads, TCRdb lists one record per CDR3 protein. There are about 45,000 distinct CDR3 sequences in the sample; roughly 15% occur only once, and approximately 60% lies in the top ten.

The sample in question was PBMCs, obtained at surgery. The receptor was derived from a male donor with early-stage non-small cell lung cancer. This rearrangement joins TRBV12-3 or TRBV12-4 to TRBJ2-1; 11 nucleotides match TRBD2. CDR3 in DNA: TGTGCCAGCAGTTTACCCCTCAGACTAGCGGGGAGCTACAATGAGCAGTTCTTC. The encoded protein is CASSLPLRLAGSYNEQFF.